This T cell receptor beta chain was found in a study of spatial heterogeneity in lung cancer. CDR1 is LGHDT, CDR2 YNNKEL, per germline (reference sequence). Germline trimming cut 1 base from V and 5 bases from J; bases unmatched to any gene: 5. The CDR3 runs 14 residues. Time point indicated: sample taken at primary tumor resection. In each case, whole RNA from tumor, nontumor lung or frozen PBMC was sequenced unsorted. Donation came from about 72 patients with untreated early-stage non-small cell lung cancer. TCRdb re-called the 5' RACE reads with MiXCR, one entry per CDR3 protein. The sample yields 35,000 to 55,000 distinct CDR3 sequences, approximately 6.8% seen once.

The material sequenced was PBMCs, taken at surgery. This TCR came from a female donor with early-stage non-small cell lung cancer. The chain links TRBV3-1 to TRBJ2-7, with 7 bases matching TRBD1. CDR3 sequence: CASSQVNTGDEQYF. CDR3 sequence (DNA): TGTGCCAGCAGCCAAGTCAACACAGGGGACGAGCAGTACTTC.